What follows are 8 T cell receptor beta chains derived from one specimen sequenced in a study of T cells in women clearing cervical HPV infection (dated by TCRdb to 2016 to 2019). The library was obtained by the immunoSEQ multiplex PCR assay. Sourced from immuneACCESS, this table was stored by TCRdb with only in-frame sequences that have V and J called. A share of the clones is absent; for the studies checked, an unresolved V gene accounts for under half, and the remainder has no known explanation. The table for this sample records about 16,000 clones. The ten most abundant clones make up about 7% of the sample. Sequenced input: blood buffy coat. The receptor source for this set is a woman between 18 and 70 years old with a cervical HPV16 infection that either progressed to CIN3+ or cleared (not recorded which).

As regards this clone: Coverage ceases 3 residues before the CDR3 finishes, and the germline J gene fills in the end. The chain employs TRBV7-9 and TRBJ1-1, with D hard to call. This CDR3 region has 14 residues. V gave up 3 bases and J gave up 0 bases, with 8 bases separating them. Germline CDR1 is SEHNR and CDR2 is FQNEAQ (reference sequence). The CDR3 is CASSLADMNTEAFF. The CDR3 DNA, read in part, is TGTGCCAGCAGCTTGGCCGACATGAACACTGAA.

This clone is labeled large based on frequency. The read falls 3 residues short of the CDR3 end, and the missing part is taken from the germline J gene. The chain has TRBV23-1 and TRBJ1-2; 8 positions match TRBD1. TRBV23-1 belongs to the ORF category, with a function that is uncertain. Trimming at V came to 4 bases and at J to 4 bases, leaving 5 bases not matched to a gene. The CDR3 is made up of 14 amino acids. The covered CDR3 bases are TGCGCCAGCAGTCGGGACAGGCCTTGCTATGGC. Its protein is CASSRDRPCYG. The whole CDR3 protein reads CASSRDRPCYGYTF.

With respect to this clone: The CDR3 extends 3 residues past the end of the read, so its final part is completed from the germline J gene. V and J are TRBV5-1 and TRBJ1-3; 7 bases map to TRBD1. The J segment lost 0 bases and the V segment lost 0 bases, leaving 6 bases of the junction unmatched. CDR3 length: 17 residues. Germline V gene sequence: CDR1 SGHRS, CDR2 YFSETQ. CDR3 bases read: TGCGCCAGCAGCTTGGCCGGGACAGCGGGCTCTGGAAACACC. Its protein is CASSLAGTAGSGNT. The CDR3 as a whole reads CASSLAGTAGSGNTIYF. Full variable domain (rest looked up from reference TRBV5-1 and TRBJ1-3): KAGVTQTPRYLIKTRGQQVTLSCSPISGHRSVSWYQQTPGQGLQFLFEYFSETQRNKGNFPGRFSGRQFSNSRSEMNVSTLELGDSALYLCASSLAGTAGSGNTIYFGEGSWLTVV.

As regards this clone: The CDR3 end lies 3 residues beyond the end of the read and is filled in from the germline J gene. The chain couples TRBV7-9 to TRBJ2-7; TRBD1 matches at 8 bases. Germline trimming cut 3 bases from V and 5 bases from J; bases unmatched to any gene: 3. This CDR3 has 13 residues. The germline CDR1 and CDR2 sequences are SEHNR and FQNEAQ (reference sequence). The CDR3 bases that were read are TGTGCCAGCAGCTTTCAGGGGGCGGACGAG. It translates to CASSFQGADE. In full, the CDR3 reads CASSFQGADEQYF.

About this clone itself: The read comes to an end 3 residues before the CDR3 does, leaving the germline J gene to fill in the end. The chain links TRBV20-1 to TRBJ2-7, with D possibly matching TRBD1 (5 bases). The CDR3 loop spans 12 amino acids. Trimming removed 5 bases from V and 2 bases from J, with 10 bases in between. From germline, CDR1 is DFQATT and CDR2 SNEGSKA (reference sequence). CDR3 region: CSASDRAYEQYF. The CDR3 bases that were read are TGCAGTGCTTCTGACAGAGCCTACGAG.

The CDR3 loop is CSARPGPYSGNTIYF. The part of the CDR3 DNA that was read is TGCAGTGCTAGACCAGGGCCTTACTCTGGAAACACC. The gene calls are TRBV20-1 and TRBJ1-3, with D perhaps TRBD1 (5 bases). Read sequence stops 3 residues before the CDR3 end, and the germline J gene provides the missing end. CDR3 length equals 15 residues. Germline CDR1 reads DFQATT; CDR2 reads SNEGSKA (reference sequence). V dropped 2 bases and J dropped 0 bases, with 11 bases sitting between them.

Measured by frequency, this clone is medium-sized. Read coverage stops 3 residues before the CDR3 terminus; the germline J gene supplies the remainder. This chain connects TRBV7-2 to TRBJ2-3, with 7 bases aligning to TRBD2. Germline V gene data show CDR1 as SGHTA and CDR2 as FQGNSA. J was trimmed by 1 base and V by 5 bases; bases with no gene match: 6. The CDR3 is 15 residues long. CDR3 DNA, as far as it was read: TGTGCCAGCAGCCCAGGACTAGGCCGCACAGATACG. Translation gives CASSPGLGRTDT. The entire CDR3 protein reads CASSPGLGRTDTQYF. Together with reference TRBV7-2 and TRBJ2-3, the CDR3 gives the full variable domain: GAGVSQSPSNKVTEKGKDVELRCDPISGHTALYWYRQSLGQGLEFLIYFQGNSAPDKSGLPSDRFSAERTGGSVSTLTIQRTQQEDSAVYLCASSPGLGRTDTQYFGPGTRLTVL.

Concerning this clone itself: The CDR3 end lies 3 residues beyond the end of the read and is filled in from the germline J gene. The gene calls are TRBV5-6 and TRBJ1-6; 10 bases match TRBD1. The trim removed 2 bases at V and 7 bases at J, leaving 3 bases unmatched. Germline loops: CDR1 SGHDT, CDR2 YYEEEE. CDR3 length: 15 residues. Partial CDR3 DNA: TGTGCCAGCAGCTTCGGACAGGGGGGAAATTCACCC. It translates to CASSFGQGGNSP. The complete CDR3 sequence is CASSFGQGGNSPLHF.